This T cell receptor beta chain was identified in a study of blood T cell repertoires in COVID-19. Background on the study: Samples of COVID-19 (acute and convalescent) were obtained from the United States, Italy and Spain. Sources were T cells, B-cell-depleted T cells, or PBMCs; the material itself was cDNA or gDNA.

The CDR3 is made up of 16 amino acids. The V and J ends lost 0 bases and 6 bases respectively, with 15 bases between them. Germline lookup yields CDR1 MNHEY and CDR2 SVGAGI. In the source study's methods: How many nucleated cells were present was estimated from reference gene primer amplification. The repertoire was sequenced with immunoSEQ multiplex PCR; TCRdb's copy has only in-frame clones and lacks some. V and J calls and clone size come straight from that table; D and trimming were deduced from the DNA. The sample holds tens of thousands of clones, around nine tenths seen once. The chain recombines TRBV6-5 with TRBJ1-3, with D possibly TRBD1 on 5 matching bases. The sample taken for sequencing was peripheral blood. This sequence originates from a woman aged 55-70 years with acute or convalescent COVID-19. CDR3 sequence: CASSYSGGSALNTIYF. The CDR3 nucleotides read TGTGCCAGCAGTTACTCGGGGGGGTCCGCACTAAACACCATATATTTT.